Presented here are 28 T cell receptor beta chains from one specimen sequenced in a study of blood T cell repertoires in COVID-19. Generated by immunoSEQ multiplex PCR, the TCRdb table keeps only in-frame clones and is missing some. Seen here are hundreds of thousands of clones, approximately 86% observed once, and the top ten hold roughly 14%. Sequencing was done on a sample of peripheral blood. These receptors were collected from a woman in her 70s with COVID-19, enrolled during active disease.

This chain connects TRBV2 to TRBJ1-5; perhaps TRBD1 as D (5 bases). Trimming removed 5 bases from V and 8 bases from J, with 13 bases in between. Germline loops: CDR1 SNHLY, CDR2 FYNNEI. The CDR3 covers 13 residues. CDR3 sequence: CASSPGTTEPQHF. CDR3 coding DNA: TGTGCCAGCAGTCCGGGGACTACGGAGCCCCAGCATTTT.

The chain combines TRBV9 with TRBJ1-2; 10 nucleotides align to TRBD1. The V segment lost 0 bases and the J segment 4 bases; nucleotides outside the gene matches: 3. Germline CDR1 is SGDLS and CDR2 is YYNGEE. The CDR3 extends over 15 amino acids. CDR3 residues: CASSVEDRGAYGYTF. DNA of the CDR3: TGTGCCAGCAGCGTAGAGGACAGGGGGGCCTATGGCTACACCTTC.

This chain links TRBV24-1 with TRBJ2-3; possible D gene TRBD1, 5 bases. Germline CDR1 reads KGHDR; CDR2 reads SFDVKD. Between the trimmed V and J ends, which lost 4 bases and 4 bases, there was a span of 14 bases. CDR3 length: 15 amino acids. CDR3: CATSELTGTADTQYF. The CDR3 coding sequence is TGTGCCACCAGTGAACTTACAGGAACAGCAGATACGCAGTATTTT.

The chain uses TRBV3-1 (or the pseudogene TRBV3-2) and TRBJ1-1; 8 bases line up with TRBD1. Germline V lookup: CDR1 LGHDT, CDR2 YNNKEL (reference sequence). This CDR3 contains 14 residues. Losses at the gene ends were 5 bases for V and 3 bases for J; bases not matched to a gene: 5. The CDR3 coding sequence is TGTGCCAGCAGCGACAGGGGATGGGACACTGAAGCTTTCTTT. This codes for CASSDRGWDTEAFF.

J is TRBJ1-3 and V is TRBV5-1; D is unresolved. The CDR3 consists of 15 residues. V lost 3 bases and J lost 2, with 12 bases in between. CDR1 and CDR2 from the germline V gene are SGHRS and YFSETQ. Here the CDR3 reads CASSWSGETGNTIYF. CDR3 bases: TGCGCCAGCAGCTGGTCTGGGGAGACTGGAAACACCATATATTTT.

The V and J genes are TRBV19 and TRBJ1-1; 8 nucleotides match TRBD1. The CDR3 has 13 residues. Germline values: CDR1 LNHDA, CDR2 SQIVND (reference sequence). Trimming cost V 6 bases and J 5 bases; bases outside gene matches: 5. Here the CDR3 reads CASSSTGETEAFF. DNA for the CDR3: TGTGCCAGTAGCTCGACAGGGGAGACTGAAGCTTTCTTT.

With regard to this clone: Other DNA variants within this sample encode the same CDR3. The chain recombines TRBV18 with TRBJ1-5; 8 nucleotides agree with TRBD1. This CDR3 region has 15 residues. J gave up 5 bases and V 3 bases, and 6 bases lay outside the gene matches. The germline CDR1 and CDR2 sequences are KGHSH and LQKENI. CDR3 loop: CASSPNTGGDQPQHF. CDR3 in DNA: TGTGCCAGCTCACCTAACACAGGGGGAGATCAGCCCCAGCATTTT.

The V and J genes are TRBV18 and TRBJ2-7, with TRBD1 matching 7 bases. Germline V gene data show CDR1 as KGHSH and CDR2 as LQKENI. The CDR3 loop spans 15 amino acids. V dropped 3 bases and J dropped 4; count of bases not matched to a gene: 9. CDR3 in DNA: TGTGCCAGCTCACCCGACAGGGCACCTGAGTACGAGCAGTACTTC. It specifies CASSPDRAPEYEQYF. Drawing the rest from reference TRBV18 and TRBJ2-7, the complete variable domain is NAGVMQNPRHLVRRRGQEARLRCSPMKGHSHVYWYRQLPEEGLKFMVYLQKENIIDESGMPKERFSAEFPKEGPSILRIQQVVRGDSAAYFCASSPDRAPEYEQYFGPGTRLTVT.

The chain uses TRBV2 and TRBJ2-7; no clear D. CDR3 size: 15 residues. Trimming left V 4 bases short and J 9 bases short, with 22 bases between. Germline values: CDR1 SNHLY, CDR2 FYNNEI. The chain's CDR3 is CASSAMGQATSLQYF. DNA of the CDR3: TGTGCCAGCAGTGCCATGGGTCAGGCTACGAGTTTGCAGTACTTC.

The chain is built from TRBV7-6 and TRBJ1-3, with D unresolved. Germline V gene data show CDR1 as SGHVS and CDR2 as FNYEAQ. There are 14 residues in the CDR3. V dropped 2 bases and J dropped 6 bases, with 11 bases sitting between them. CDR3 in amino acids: CASSLSGVANTIYF. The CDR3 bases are TGTGCCAGCAGCTTATCAGGCGTCGCAAACACCATATATTTT.

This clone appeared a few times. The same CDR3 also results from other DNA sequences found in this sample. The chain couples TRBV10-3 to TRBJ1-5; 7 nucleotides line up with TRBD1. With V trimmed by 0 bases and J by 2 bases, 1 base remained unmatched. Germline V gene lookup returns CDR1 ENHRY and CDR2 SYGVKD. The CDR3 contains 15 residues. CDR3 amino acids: CAISESGQGNQPQHF. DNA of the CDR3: TGTGCCATCAGTGAGTCTGGACAGGGCAATCAGCCCCAGCATTTT.

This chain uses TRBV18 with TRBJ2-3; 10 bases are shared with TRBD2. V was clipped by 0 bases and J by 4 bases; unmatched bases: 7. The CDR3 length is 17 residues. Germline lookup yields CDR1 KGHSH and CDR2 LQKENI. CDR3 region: CASSPPGAGGASDTQYF. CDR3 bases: TGTGCCAGCTCACCACCGGGAGCGGGGGGGGCCTCAGATACGCAGTATTTT.

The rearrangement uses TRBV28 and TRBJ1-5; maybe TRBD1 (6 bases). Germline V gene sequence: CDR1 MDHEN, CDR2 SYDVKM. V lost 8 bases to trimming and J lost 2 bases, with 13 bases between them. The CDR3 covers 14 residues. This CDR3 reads CASHPPGGNQPQHF. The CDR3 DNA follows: TGTGCCAGCCATCCCCCAGGGGGCAATCAGCCCCAGCATTTT.

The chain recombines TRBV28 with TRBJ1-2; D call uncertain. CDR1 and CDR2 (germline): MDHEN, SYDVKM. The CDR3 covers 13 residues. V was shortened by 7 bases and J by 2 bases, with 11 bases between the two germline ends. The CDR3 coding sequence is TGTGCCAGCAACCTGAGGCAAAACTATGGCTACACCTTC. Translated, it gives CASNLRQNYGYTF.

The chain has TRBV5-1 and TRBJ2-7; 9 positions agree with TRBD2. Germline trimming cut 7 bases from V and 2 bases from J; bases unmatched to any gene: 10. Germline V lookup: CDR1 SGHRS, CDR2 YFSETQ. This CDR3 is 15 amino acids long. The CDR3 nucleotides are TGCGCCAGCGCCGTTGAGGGCGGGGGGGCCTACGAGCAGTACTTC. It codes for CASAVEGGGAYEQYF.

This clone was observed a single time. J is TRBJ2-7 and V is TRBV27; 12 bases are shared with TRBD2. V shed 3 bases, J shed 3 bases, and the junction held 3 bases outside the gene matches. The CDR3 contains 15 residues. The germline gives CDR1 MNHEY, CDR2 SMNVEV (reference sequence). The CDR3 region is CASSFASGGDYEQYF. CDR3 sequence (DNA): TGTGCCAGCAGTTTTGCTAGCGGGGGGGACTACGAGCAGTACTTC.

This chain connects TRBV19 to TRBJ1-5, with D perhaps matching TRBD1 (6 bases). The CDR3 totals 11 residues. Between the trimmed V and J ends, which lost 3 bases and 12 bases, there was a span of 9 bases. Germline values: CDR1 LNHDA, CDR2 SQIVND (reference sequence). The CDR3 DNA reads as TGTGCCAGTAGTATTGGACAGTTCCAGCATTTT. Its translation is CASSIGQFQHF. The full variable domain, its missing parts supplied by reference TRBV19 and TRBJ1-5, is DGGITQSPKYLFRKEGQNVTLSCEQNLNHDAMYWYRQDPGQGLRLIYYSQIVNDFQKGDIAEGYSVSREKKESFPLTVTSAQKNPTAFYLCASSIGQFQHFGDGTRLSIL.

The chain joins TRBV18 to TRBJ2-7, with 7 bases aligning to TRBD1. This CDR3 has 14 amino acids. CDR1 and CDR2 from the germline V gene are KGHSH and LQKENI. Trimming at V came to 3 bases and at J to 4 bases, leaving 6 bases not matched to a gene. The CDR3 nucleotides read TGTGCCAGCTCACCTTTGCCACAGGGGTACGAGCAGTACTTC. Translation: CASSPLPQGYEQYF.

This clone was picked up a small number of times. The CDR3 region is CATSPGGTNTGELFF. The CDR3 DNA is TGTGCCACCAGTCCGGGAGGGACGAACACCGGGGAGCTGTTTTTT. The chain carries TRBV24-1 and TRBJ2-2, with TRBD2 identical over 8 bases. V dropped 6 bases and J dropped 0; count of bases not matched to a gene: 2. Germline V lookup: CDR1 KGHDR, CDR2 SFDVKD. The CDR3 is 15 amino acids.

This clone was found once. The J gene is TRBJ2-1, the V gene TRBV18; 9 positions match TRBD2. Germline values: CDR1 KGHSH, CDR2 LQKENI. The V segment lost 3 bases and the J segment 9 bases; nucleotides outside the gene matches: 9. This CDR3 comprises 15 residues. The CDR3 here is CASSPEVAGAGEQFF. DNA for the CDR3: TGTGCCAGCTCACCGGAGGTAGCGGGGGCGGGTGAGCAGTTCTTC.

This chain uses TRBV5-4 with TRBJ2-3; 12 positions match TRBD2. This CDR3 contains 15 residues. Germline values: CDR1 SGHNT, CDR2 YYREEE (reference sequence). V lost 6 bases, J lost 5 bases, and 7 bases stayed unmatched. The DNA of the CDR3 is TGTGCCAGCACCAGGACTAGCGGGGAAGAAGATACGCAGTATTTT. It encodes CASTRTSGEEDTQYF.

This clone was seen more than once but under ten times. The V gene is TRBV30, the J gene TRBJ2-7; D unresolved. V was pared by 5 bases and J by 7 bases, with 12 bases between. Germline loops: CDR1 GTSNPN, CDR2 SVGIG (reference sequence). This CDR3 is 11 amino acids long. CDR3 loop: CAWGPLLEQYF. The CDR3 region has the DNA TGTGCCTGGGGACCCCTCTTGGAGCAGTACTTC.

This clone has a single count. The CDR3 here is CASSLGGDTEAFF. The CDR3 nucleotides read TGTGCCAGCAGCTTGGGGGGGGACACTGAAGCTTTCTTT. The chain combines TRBV11-2 with TRBJ1-1; tentatively, D is TRBD1 (5 bases). Germline CDR1 reads SGHAT; CDR2 reads FQNNGV. The CDR3 runs to 13 residues. V lost 3 bases to trimming and J lost 3 bases, with 8 bases between them.

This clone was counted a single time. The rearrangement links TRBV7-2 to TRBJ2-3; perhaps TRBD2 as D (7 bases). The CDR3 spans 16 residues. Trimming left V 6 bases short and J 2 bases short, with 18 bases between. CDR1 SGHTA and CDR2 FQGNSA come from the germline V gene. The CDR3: CASRPSGRGPTDTQYF. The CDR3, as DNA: TGTGCCAGCAGACCCAGTGGGCGGGGGCCCACAGATACGCAGTATTTT.

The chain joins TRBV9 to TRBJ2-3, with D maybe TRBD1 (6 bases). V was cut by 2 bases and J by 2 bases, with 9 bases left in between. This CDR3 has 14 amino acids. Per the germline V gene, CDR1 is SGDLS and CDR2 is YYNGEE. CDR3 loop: CASSVSGDTDTQYF. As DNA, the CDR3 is TGTGCCAGCAGCGTGTCAGGGGACACAGATACGCAGTATTTT.

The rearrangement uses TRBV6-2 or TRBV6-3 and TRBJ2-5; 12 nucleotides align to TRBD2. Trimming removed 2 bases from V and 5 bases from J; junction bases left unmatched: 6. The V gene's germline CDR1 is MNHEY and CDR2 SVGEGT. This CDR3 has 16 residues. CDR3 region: CASSYPKTSGGETQYF. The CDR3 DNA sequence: TGTGCCAGCAGTTACCCCAAGACTAGCGGGGGTGAGACCCAGTACTTC.

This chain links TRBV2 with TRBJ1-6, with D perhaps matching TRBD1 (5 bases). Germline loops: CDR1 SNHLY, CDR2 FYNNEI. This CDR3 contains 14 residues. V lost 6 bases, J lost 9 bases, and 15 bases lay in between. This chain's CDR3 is CASRGVPEGSPLHF. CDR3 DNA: TGTGCCAGCAGGGGGGTCCCGGAGGGTTCACCCCTCCACTTT.

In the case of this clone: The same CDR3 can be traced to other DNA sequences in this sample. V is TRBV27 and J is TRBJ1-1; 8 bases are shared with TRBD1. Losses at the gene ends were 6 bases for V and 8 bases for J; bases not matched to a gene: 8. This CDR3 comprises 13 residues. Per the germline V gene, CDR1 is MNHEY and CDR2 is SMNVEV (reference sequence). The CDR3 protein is CASSLGDRTEAFF. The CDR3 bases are TGTGCCAGCAGCTTAGGGGACAGGACCGAAGCTTTCTTT.